The rows below give T cell receptor beta chains drawn from one sample of a study of T cells after yellow fever vaccination. MiXCR, run by TCRdb on the 5' RACE reads, gives a single entry per CDR3 protein. The sample includes about 300,000 distinct CDR3 sequences, around 6.8% of them seen just once. The sample in question was PBMCs, obtained more than 40 days after the first yellow fever vaccination. These receptors were taken from a man in his late teens or twenties who received the YFV17D yellow fever vaccine. Each CDR3 is given with its conserved first and last residue. A D gene is named only where the DNA matches it firmly. The size field is filled for only some rows; it gives once, few, many or a size class.

DNA | CDR3 | V | D | J | size
TGCAGTGCTAGAGATCCGGGGGGGATTAATGAAAAACTGTTTTTT | CSARDPGGINEKLFF | TRBV20-1 | NA | TRBJ1-4 | few
TGTGCCAGCAGTCCTCGACTAGCGTACAATGAGCAGTTCTTC | CASSPRLAYNEQFF | TRBV12-3/TRBV12-4 | TRBD2 | TRBJ2-1 | many
TGCGCCAGCAGCTTTGAGTTCAGACCAGATACGCAGTATTTT | CASSFEFRPDTQYF | TRBV5-1 | NA | TRBJ2-3 | many
TGTGCCAGCTTCCTTAGCGAGCAGTTCTTC | CASFLSEQFF | TRBV14 | NA | TRBJ2-1 | few
TGCGCCAGCGGACTGAGGACAGATACGCAGTATTTT | CASGLRTDTQYF | TRBV5-1 | NA | TRBJ2-3 | few
TGTGCCACCAGCAGAGATTGGCCAAGGGGGCTTTACACCGGGGAGCTGTTTTTT | CATSRDWPRGLYTGELFF | TRBV15 | TRBD1 | TRBJ2-2 | NA
TGCGCCAGCAGCTTCGACAGATATAAGACGAGTTTCTACGAGCAGTACTTC | CASSFDRYKTSFYEQYF | TRBV5-1 | NA | TRBJ2-7 | few
TGCGCCAGCAGCCGAAGGGACTCCAATCAGCCCCAGCATTTT | CASSRRDSNQPQHF | TRBV5-1 | NA | TRBJ1-5 | few
TGTGCCAGCAGTGAAGCTAGCGGGGGGGCGGGTGAGCAGTTCTTC | CASSEASGGAGEQFF | TRBV2 | TRBD2 | TRBJ2-1 | few
TGTGCCAGCAGTTTTAGGACAGGGATAGGAGGCTACACCTTC | CASSFRTGIGGYTF | TRBV27 | TRBD1 | TRBJ1-2 | few
TGTGCCAGCACCGACAGGGGCAAGGGGGACACTGAAGCTTTCTTT | CASTDRGKGDTEAFF | TRBV25-1 | TRBD1 | TRBJ1-1 | few
TGTGCCAGCAGCCCAGGGACTAGCGGGGGTTTCGAGACCCAGTACTTC | CASSPGTSGGFETQYF | TRBV7-3 | TRBD2 | TRBJ2-5 | few
TGTGCCAGCAGATCAGGGGCGGGGAACACTGAAGCTTTCTTT | CASRSGAGNTEAFF | TRBV6-1 | NA | TRBJ1-1 | many
TGTGCCAGCAGCCCAATAGTGGGAGAGACCCAGTACTTC | CASSPIVGETQYF | TRBV7-9 | NA | TRBJ2-5 | NA
TGCAGTGCTCCAAACACAGGGCTACATGGCTACACCTTC | CSAPNTGLHGYTF | TRBV20-1 | NA | TRBJ1-2 | NA
TGCGCCAGCAGCCAGATGACAGGGGACGATGAGCAGTTCTTC | CASSQMTGDDEQFF | TRBV5-1 | TRBD1 | TRBJ2-1 | many
TGTGCCAGCAGCCCCACCCTTGGTGGCGGGGGAGAGCGTAGAACACATCGGGAGACCCAGTACTTC | CASSPTLGGGGERRTHRETQYF | TRBV4-2 | TRBD2 | TRBJ2-5 | NA
TGTGCCAGCAGCCCCGGGACTAGTCGGGAGACCCAGTACTTC | CASSPGTSRETQYF | TRBV9 | TRBD2 | TRBJ2-5 | many
TGTGCCAGCAGCCTCGGTCGACGGTATAAGGACGAGCAGTACTTC | CASSLGRRYKDEQYF | TRBV5-6 | NA | TRBJ2-7 | NA
TGCAGTGCTAGATTTGCAGGGAGGGGATACAATGAGCAGTTCTTC | CSARFAGRGYNEQFF | TRBV20-1 | TRBD2 | TRBJ2-1 | NA
TGTGCCAGCAGCAAAACCCCTACCGGGACAGAGTATGGCTACACCTTC | CASSKTPTGTEYGYTF | TRBV6-1 | TRBD1 | TRBJ1-2 | NA
TGTGCCAGCAGTTCGAGGACAGGGTCTGCTGGGGCCAACGTCCTGACTTTC | CASSSRTGSAGANVLTF | TRBV6-5 | TRBD1 | TRBJ2-6 | NA
TGTGCCAGCAGTTTCCGGCGGGGAGATGAGCAGTACTTC | CASSFRRGDEQYF | TRBV12-3/TRBV12-4 | NA | TRBJ2-7 | NA
TGTGCCAGCAGCGTAGGAAGCCTGAACACTGAAGCTTTCTTT | CASSVGSLNTEAFF | TRBV9 | NA | TRBJ1-1 | few
TGTGCCAGCAGTTTCCTTCACAGGGCTAGCACAGATACGCAGTATTTT | CASSFLHRASTDTQYF | TRBV2 | NA | TRBJ2-3 | NA
TGTGCCAGCTCACCATTGGGCGAGGCCGTGGAGACCCAGTACTTC | CASSPLGEAVETQYF | TRBV18 | NA | TRBJ2-5 | NA
TGTGCCACCAGCAGAGGAGGGACAGGGTTTAATGAGCAGTTCTTC | CATSRGGTGFNEQFF | TRBV15 | TRBD1 | TRBJ2-1 | many
TGCAGTGCTTACGGGACAGGGGGCACAGATACGCAGTATTTT | CSAYGTGGTDTQYF | TRBV20-1 | TRBD1 | TRBJ2-3 | many
TGCGCCAGCAGCGTAGCCGGGACACCCAACTATGGCTACACCTTC | CASSVAGTPNYGYTF | TRBV5-1 | NA | TRBJ1-2 | many
TGCAGTGCCGAGAGGCGTCTAGCGGGGGAGGATACGCAGTATTTT | CSAERRLAGEDTQYF | TRBV20-1 | TRBD2 | TRBJ2-3 | NA
TGTGCCACAACCCAAGGGTACACAGAGACCCAGTACTTC | CATTQGYTETQYF | TRBV6-2/TRBV6-3 | NA | TRBJ2-5 | NA
TGCGCCAGCCGGAGGGACCAAGAGACCCAGTACTTC | CASRRDQETQYF | TRBV5-1 | NA | TRBJ2-5 | few
TGTGCCAGCAGCTTAGCACATCAGAACACTGAAGCTTTCTTT | CASSLAHQNTEAFF | TRBV11-2 | NA | TRBJ1-1 | few
TGTGCCAGCAGTGATCCCGGGCGGGGGTTCACAGATACGCAGTATTTT | CASSDPGRGFTDTQYF | TRBV25-1 | TRBD2 | TRBJ2-3 | few
TGCAGCGTTGAACACAGCTACAATGAGCAGTTCTTC | CSVEHSYNEQFF | TRBV29-1 | NA | TRBJ2-1 | NA
TGTGCCTGGACCGGGACTAGCGGGGGTCGGGAGCAGTACTTC | CAWTGTSGGREQYF | TRBV30 | TRBD2 | TRBJ2-7 | many
TGCAGTGCTAGAGGCCCCAGCCTCATGGCTAGCGGGGGTGCCTACGAGCAGTACTTC | CSARGPSLMASGGAYEQYF | TRBV20-1 | TRBD2 | TRBJ2-7 | NA
TGTGCCAGCAGTTACGGACAGATGAACACCGGGGAGCTGTTTTTT | CASSYGQMNTGELFF | TRBV6-5 | NA | TRBJ2-2 | NA
TGCGCCAGCAGAAGAGAGCCCCCCTACGAGCAGTACTTC | CASRREPPYEQYF | TRBV5-1 | NA | TRBJ2-7 | many
TGTGCCAGCAGCCCTACCGGGACAGTGAACACTGAAGCTTTCTTT | CASSPTGTVNTEAFF | TRBV5-4 | TRBD1 | TRBJ1-1 | NA
TGTGCCAGCAGCCCACAGGGGGCTGAAGCCCTCCACTTT | CASSPQGAEALHF | TRBV7-2 | TRBD1 | TRBJ1-6 | few
TGTGCCAGCTTGATCCCGACAGGCCGCTATAGCAATCAGCCCCAGCATTTT | CASLIPTGRYSNQPQHF | TRBV21-1 | NA | TRBJ1-5 | few
TGTGCCAGCAGTTTAGTAAACAGGGTTAGCCCTTCCCTAGCCAAAAACATTCAGTACTTC | CASSLVNRVSPSLAKNIQYF | TRBV12-3/TRBV12-4 | NA | TRBJ2-4 | few
TGCAGTGCTACTCCCACTACAGGGACCTACGAGCAGTACTTC | CSATPTTGTYEQYF | TRBV20-1 | NA | TRBJ2-7 | few
TGTGCCAGCTCACCTCACCCTCGGCCGGGTGGCATTCAGTACTTC | CASSPHPRPGGIQYF | TRBV18 | NA | TRBJ2-4 | NA
TGTGCCAGCAGTTTCCTGGCGGGAGGAGGGGAGCAGTACTTC | CASSFLAGGGEQYF | TRBV12-3/TRBV12-4 | TRBD2 | TRBJ2-7 | NA
TGTGCCATCAGTGAGACTTCCCTCTCCCAGGGGGTTCGAGAGACCCAGTACTTC | CAISETSLSQGVRETQYF | TRBV10-3 | TRBD1 | TRBJ2-5 | many
TGTGCCAGCAGCTCCATTGCTGATACGCAGTATTTT | CASSSIADTQYF | TRBV7-9 | NA | TRBJ2-3 | many
TGTGCCACCAGTGCGGAGGACGGGGAGCTGTTTTTT | CATSAEDGELFF | TRBV24-1 | NA | TRBJ2-2 | many
TGTGCCATCAGTGGGACTCTGGTCACAGATACGCAGTATTTT | CAISGTLVTDTQYF | TRBV10-3 | NA | TRBJ2-3 | few
TGTGCCAGCAGCTTAGTCCGCGGGCTAGCGGAGTTCACAGATACGCAGTATTTT | CASSLVRGLAEFTDTQYF | TRBV7-8 | TRBD2 | TRBJ2-3 | many
TGTGCCAGCAGCGGAGAAGACCGGGCGAACACCGGGGAGCTGTTTTTT | CASSGEDRANTGELFF | TRBV7-6 | NA | TRBJ2-2 | NA
TGTGCCAGCAGCCCAGGGACTAGTTCTGCGGTCTTC | CASSPGTSSAVF | TRBV7-2 | TRBD2 | TRBJ2-1 | few
TGTGCCAGCGCTAAAGCGACAGGGGCATGGAATGAGCAGTTCTTC | CASAKATGAWNEQFF | TRBV6-1 | TRBD1 | TRBJ2-1 | NA
TGTGGGGGGGGCGCAGGGACGACAGATGAGCAGTTCTTC | CGGGAGTTDEQFF | TRBV5-8 | NA | TRBJ2-1 | NA
TGTGCCAGTCAAACCAGGGGCGCAGGGCGAAGGAACACCCTCCTTAATGAGCAGTTCTTC | CASQTRGAGRRNTLLNEQFF | TRBV19 | NA | TRBJ2-1 | few
TGTGCCATCAGGAGCAATAGCGGGGGTCCCTACGAGCAGTACTTC | CAIRSNSGGPYEQYF | TRBV10-3 | TRBD2 | TRBJ2-7 | NA
TGCGCCAGCAGCCCAGTAACTATGAACACTGAAGCTTTCTTT | CASSPVTMNTEAFF | TRBV5-1 | NA | TRBJ1-1 | NA
TGTGCCAGCACCCCATCGCTCGCCTCAGATACGCAGTATTTT | CASTPSLASDTQYF | TRBV14 | NA | TRBJ2-3 | many